Following are 5 T cell receptor beta chains from one sample sequenced in a study of cytomegalovirus exposure and HLA in healthy donors. The PCR made use of 60 Vbeta and 13 Jbeta primers. Here immunoSEQ multiplex PCR was the method, and the copy in TCRdb shows in-frame clones only, minus some. Among about 190,000 clones listed, 70% to 75% were seen once. Specimen: PBMCs. The receptors come from a man in his thirties or forties in good health and CMV-seropositive.

Points on this clone: Other DNA sequences in the same sample also yield this CDR3. V and J are TRBV7-2 and TRBJ1-1, with unresolved D. CDR1 is SGHTA and CDR2 is FQGNSA in the germline V gene. V was shortened by 3 bases and J by 0 bases, with 5 bases between the two germline ends. The length of the CDR3 is 13 residues. CDR3 sequence: CASSFTVNTEAFF. CDR3 sequence (DNA): TGTGCCAGCAGCTTTACAGTGAACACTGAAGCTTTCTTT.

This clone has just one count. CDR3 DNA: TGTGCCAGCAGCTCCCGGGACAGTTATCAGCCCCAGCATTTT. Its translation is CASSSRDSYQPQHF. This rearrangement joins TRBV7-2 to TRBJ1-5; 7 nucleotides match TRBD1. The CDR3 sequence is 14 residues long. Looked up from germline, CDR1 is SGHTA and CDR2 is FQGNSA. V lost 4 bases, J lost 5 bases, and 5 bases stayed unmatched.

This clone was seen only once. The V call is TRBV5-6, the J call TRBJ2-3; D possibly corresponds to TRBD2 (5 bases). In germline, CDR1 is SGHDT, CDR2 YYEEEE. Between the trimmed V and J ends, which lost 0 bases and 3 bases, there was a span of 8 bases. This CDR3 comprises 14 residues. CDR3 nucleotides: TGTGCCAGCAGCTTGGGGCCGGGAACAGATACGCAGTATTTT. Translated: CASSLGPGTDTQYF.

V and J are TRBV10-3 and TRBJ2-7; the match to TRBD2 covers 7 bases. J lost 2 bases, V lost 2 bases, and 0 bases had no gene match. Germline assignment: CDR1 ENHRY and CDR2 SYGVKD. This CDR3 comprises 13 residues. The CDR3 sequence: CAISEREAYEQYF. CDR3 nucleotides: TGTGCCATCAGTGAGCGGGAGGCCTACGAGCAGTACTTC.

The chain has TRBV30 and TRBJ1-1; D not resolved. V shed 3 bases and J shed 5 bases, with 10 bases lying between them. The germline gives CDR1 GTSNPN, CDR2 SVGIG (reference sequence). The CDR3 has 12 amino acids. CDR3 DNA sequence: TGTGCCTGGAGAGGTAGCCCGACTGAAGCTTTCTTT. Its translation is CAWRGSPTEAFF.